One sample yielded the 12 T cell receptor beta chains listed below, sequenced in a study of blood T cell repertoires in COVID-19. Assay used: immunoSEQ multiplex PCR; TCRdb lists only in-frame clones, some missing. Of about 170,000 clones listed, approximately 81% are singletons. The sequencing input was peripheral blood. These receptors were collected from a woman in her sixties or seventies with COVID-19, enrolled during active disease.

The chain employs TRBV28 and TRBJ1-3, with 8 positions matching TRBD1. V lost 4 bases and J lost 3; bases outside the gene matches: 8. Per germline, CDR1 MDHEN and CDR2 SYDVKM. The CDR3 runs to 16 residues. The CDR3 loop is CASSSGQGYRGNTIYF. In DNA form, the CDR3 reads TGTGCCAGCAGTTCCGGACAGGGCTATCGTGGAAACACCATATATTTT.

The rearrangement links TRBV5-1 to TRBJ2-5; maybe TRBD2 (7 bases). Germline values: CDR1 SGHRS, CDR2 YFSETQ. V was clipped by 2 bases and J by 3 bases, with 11 bases between them. The CDR3 has 14 amino acids. The CDR3 nucleotides read TGCGCCAGCAGCTTAGGGGGGGCCGAAGAGACCCAGTACTTC. Residues: CASSLGGAEETQYF.

The chain uses TRBV2 and TRBJ2-6; D is unresolved. CDR1 is SNHLY and CDR2 is FYNNEI in the germline V gene. CDR3 size: 14 residues. Deletions cut 8 bases from V and 2 bases from J, with 10 bases between. CDR3 sequence reads: CASERNAGANVLTF. The CDR3 coding sequence is TGTGCCAGCGAGAGGAATGCTGGGGCCAACGTCCTGACTTTC.

The chain combines TRBV10-2 with TRBJ2-7, with 7 bases identical to TRBD1. The V gene's germline CDR1 is WSHSY and CDR2 SAAADI. The CDR3 consists of 14 residues. V lost 4 bases, J lost 3 bases, and 6 bases stayed unmatched. The CDR3 region is CASSVRRDSYEQYV. In DNA form, the CDR3 reads TGCGCCAGCAGTGTTCGCCGGGACAGCTACGAGCAGTACGTC.

The chain couples TRBV30 to TRBJ1-1; a possible D gene is TRBD1 (6 bases). CDR1 and CDR2 from the germline V gene are GTSNPN and SVGIG (reference sequence). Trimming cost V 4 bases and J 4 bases, with 7 bases left between them. There are 11 residues in the CDR3. The CDR3 nucleotides read TGTGCCTGGAAGGGGGTCACTGAAGCTTTCTTT. This translates into CAWKGVTEAFF.

V gene TRBV28 combines with J gene TRBJ1-5; 7 bases fit TRBD1. From germline, CDR1 is MDHEN and CDR2 SYDVKM. The CDR3 runs to 15 residues. The junction had 11 bases not matched to a gene; V was cut back by 6 bases and J by 6 bases. The DNA of the CDR3 is TGTGCCAGCAGATACGACAGGGTCTGGGGTCAGCCCCAGCATTTT. Its translation is CASRYDRVWGQPQHF.

This clone was observed many times. The CDR3 region has the DNA TGTGCCAGCAATACCGGACAGATGAACACTGAAGCTTTCTTT. It codes for CASNTGQMNTEAFF. This chain connects TRBV6-6 to TRBJ1-1; a weak D match, TRBD1 (6 bases). The V gene lost 7 bases and the J gene lost 0 bases, with 12 bases spanning the gap. The CDR3 totals 14 residues. In germline, CDR1 is MNHNY, CDR2 SVGAGI (reference sequence).

This chain joins TRBV4-1 and TRBJ2-3, with D uncertain. The V gene lost 6 bases and the J gene lost 1 base, with 11 bases spanning the gap. The CDR3 sequence is 14 residues long. From germline, CDR1 is MGHRA and CDR2 YSYEKL. This chain's CDR3 is CASSQTSRTDTQYF. DNA of the CDR3: TGCGCCAGCAGTCAAACTTCACGCACAGATACGCAGTATTTT.

This chain uses TRBV27 with TRBJ1-5; possibly TRBD1 for D (5 bases). CDR3 length: 16 amino acids. The V and J ends lost 5 bases and 9 bases respectively, with 23 bases between them. CDR1 is MNHEY, CDR2 SMNVEV, per germline (reference sequence). Here the CDR3 DNA reads TGTGCCAGCAGTCCGACAATCCCTGGCCTCGGGGGGCCCCAGCATTTT. This codes for CASSPTIPGLGGPQHF.

V and J are TRBV12-5 and TRBJ1-3; D remains ambiguous. V was cut by 1 base and J by 0 bases, with 4 bases left in between. In germline, CDR1 is LGHNT, CDR2 FRNRAP. There are 14 residues in the CDR3. CDR3 protein: CASGLGLSGNTIYF. DNA of the CDR3: TGTGCTAGTGGTTTGGGACTCTCTGGAAACACCATATATTTT.

The chain links TRBV5-4 to TRBJ1-2; 10 bases map to TRBD1. With 5 bases clipped from V and 6 bases from J, the junction kept 7 bases outside the gene matches. The germline CDR1 and CDR2 sequences are SGHNT and YYREEE (reference sequence). This CDR3 has 14 amino acids. The CDR3 region has the DNA TGTGCCAGCAGTTGGGACAGGGGAAGTAATGGCTACACCTTC. This sequence encodes CASSWDRGSNGYTF.

This clone was found a few times. This chain joins TRBV15 and TRBJ1-4, with D possibly being TRBD1 (6 bases). CDR1 and CDR2 from the germline V gene are LNHNV and YYDKDF (reference sequence). The CDR3 totals 16 residues. V lost 3 bases, J lost 0 bases, and 11 bases lay in between. The CDR3 bases are TGTGCCACCAGCAGGAGAGGGGGAGCAACTAATGAAAAACTGTTTTTT. Amino acids: CATSRRGGATNEKLFF.